Below are 17 T cell receptor beta chains sequenced from a single sample in a study of graft-versus-host responses after intestinal transplantation listed by TCRdb under 2021. Library generation was performed with the immunoSEQ multiplex PCR assay. The source is immuneACCESS, and TCRdb retained only in-frame sequences with V and J called. Part of the clones is not carried over; for the studies checked, unresolved V genes explain less than half of this, and the remainder is unexplained. The sample yields some 110,000 clones; about 92% were counted once. The ten biggest clones cover around 1.2% of the sample. No cognate antigen is known for these TCRs. According to the study, the label for this sample's time point signals: cells obtained before transplantation from donor or recipient. Sequences were derived from unstimulated CD8+ T cells sorted from spleen or lymph node cells, sampled before transplant. The receptors here all came from a human donor who was the organ donor for an intestinal transplant.

This sequence joins TRBV7-9 and TRBJ1-3; D is unresolved. This CDR3 comprises 14 residues. CDR1 and CDR2 (germline): SEHNR, FQNEAQ (reference sequence). V was pared by 5 bases and J by 2 bases, with 10 bases between. The CDR3 reads CASSPPNTGNTIYF. CDR3 nucleotides: TGTGCCAGCAGCCCCCCTAACACTGGAAACACCATATATTTT. The full variable domain, completed using reference TRBV7-9 and TRBJ1-3, is DTGVSQNPRHKITKRGQNVTFRCDPISEHNRLYWYRQTLGQGPEFLTYFQNEAQLEKSRLLSDRFSAERPKGSFSTLEIQRTEQGDSAMYLCASSPPNTGNTIYFGEGSWLTVV.

The chain carries TRBV5-6 and TRBJ1-1; D ambiguous. This CDR3 spans 14 amino acids. The V end was cut by 0 bases, the J end by 3 bases, with 9 bases between. CDR1 and CDR2 (germline): SGHDT, YYEEEE. The DNA of the CDR3 is TGTGCCAGCAGCTTGGTAGGCGGCTACACTGAAGCTTTCTTT. This translates into CASSLVGGYTEAFF.

The chain couples TRBV29-1 to TRBJ1-2; 7 bases are shared with TRBD1. Germline V lookup: CDR1 SQVTM, CDR2 ANQGSEA. V shed 6 bases, J shed 6 bases, and the junction held 4 bases outside the gene matches. The CDR3 runs 11 residues. CDR3 in DNA: TGCAGCGTGGGGACAGTGGATGGCTACACCTTC. Encoded protein: CSVGTVDGYTF.

The chain joins TRBV4-1 to TRBJ2-7; maybe TRBD2 (6 bases). Trimming removed 0 bases from V and 1 base from J, with 10 bases in between. CDR1 is MGHRA and CDR2 is YSYEKL in the germline V gene. CDR3 length: 15 residues. The CDR3 protein is CASSQDSSVSYEQYF. The DNA for the CDR3 is TGCGCCAGCAGCCAAGATTCTAGCGTATCCTACGAGCAGTACTTC.

This chain uses TRBV10-2 with TRBJ1-1; tentatively, D is TRBD1 (5 bases). CDR1 is WSHSY and CDR2 is SAAADI in the germline V gene. The V end lost 6 bases, the J end lost 4 bases, and 15 bases lay between the germline ends. There are 14 residues in the CDR3. CDR3 in amino acids: CASSEGVRGTEAFF. As DNA, the CDR3 is TGCGCCAGCAGCGAAGGGGTACGTGGCACTGAAGCTTTCTTT.

Only a few counts were recorded for this clone. The chain employs TRBV5-8 and TRBJ2-1; unclear D gene. Germline V gene data show CDR1 as SGHTS and CDR2 as YDEGEE. The CDR3 covers 10 residues. Trimming took off 3 bases at V and 7 bases at J, with 2 bases between the two ends. The CDR3: CASSSNEQFF. The CDR3 DNA reads as TGTGCCAGCAGCTCAAATGAGCAGTTCTTC.

The rearrangement uses TRBV27 and TRBJ1-2, with D tentatively TRBD1 (6 bases). Deletions cut 5 bases from V and 5 bases from J, with 27 bases between. Germline-derived CDR1 and CDR2 are MNHEY and SMNVEV (reference sequence). The CDR3 totals 18 residues. As DNA, the CDR3 is TGTGCCAGCAGTCCCTACACCGACACGGAGCCGGGACATTATGGCTACACCTTC. It yields the protein CASSPYTDTEPGHYGYTF.

The chain carries TRBV7-2 and TRBJ2-1; D is uncertain. V was pared by 7 bases and J by 4 bases, with 17 bases between. This CDR3 comprises 15 residues. Germline V gene sequence: CDR1 SGHTA, CDR2 FQGNSA. The CDR3 DNA reads TGTGCCAGCACTATCCTAAGCGTAACATACAATGAGCAGTTCTTC. As protein: CASTILSVTYNEQFF.

The rearrangement joins TRBV6-5 to TRBJ2-5; D is perhaps TRBD1 or TRBD2 (7 bases each). The V end lost 6 bases, the J end lost 5 bases, and 16 bases lay between the germline ends. Germline V gene sequence: CDR1 MNHEY, CDR2 SVGAGI. The CDR3 covers 14 residues. CDR3 loop: CASRAGGVRETQYF. The DNA of the CDR3 is TGTGCCAGCAGGGCAGGGGGGGTCCGGGAGACCCAGTACTTC.

This clone has a handful of counts. The rearrangement joins TRBV7-2 to TRBJ1-1; no firm D call. Germline assignment: CDR1 SGHTA and CDR2 FQGNSA. Between the trimmed V and J ends, which lost 0 bases and 1 base, there was a span of 3 bases. CDR3 length equals 13 residues. The DNA of the CDR3 is TGTGCCAGCAGCTTAGCCGGGAACACTGAAGCTTTCTTT. It translates to CASSLAGNTEAFF. Together with reference TRBV7-2 and TRBJ1-1, the CDR3 gives the full variable domain: GAGVSQSPSNKVTEKGKDVELRCDPISGHTALYWYRQSLGQGLEFLIYFQGNSAPDKSGLPSDRFSAERTGGSVSTLTIQRTQQEDSAVYLCASSLAGNTEAFFGQGTRLTVV.

The chain carries TRBV25-1 and TRBJ1-2; D might be TRBD1 (6 bases). This CDR3 has 11 residues. The germline V gene encodes CDR1 MGHDK and CDR2 SYGVNS. Trimming left V 6 bases short and J 5 bases short, with 7 bases between. The CDR3 region is CASRQGYGYTF. In DNA, the CDR3 is TGTGCCAGCAGACAGGGATATGGCTACACCTTC.

This chain links TRBV7-9 with TRBJ2-7, with 13 bases fitting TRBD2. Per germline, CDR1 SEHNR and CDR2 FQNEAQ (reference sequence). Trimming took 5 bases from V and 3 from J; bases not matched to a gene: 10. This CDR3 contains 17 residues. CDR3 in amino acids: CASSPRFGLAGDYEQYF. CDR3 coding DNA: TGTGCCAGCAGCCCAAGATTCGGACTAGCGGGGGACTACGAGCAGTACTTC.

The chain recombines TRBV4-1 with TRBJ1-4, with no clear D. Germline V CDR1 and CDR2: MGHRA, YSYEKL. CDR3 length equals 17 residues. The germline V and J ends were trimmed by 2 bases and 8 bases, with 21 bases remaining between them. CDR3 DNA: TGCGCCAGCAGCCAACAAGTAGACCGACAACTCGGGGAAAAACTGTTTTTT. Protein sequence: CASSQQVDRQLGEKLFF.

The chain uses TRBV6-1 and TRBJ1-5; the match to TRBD1 covers 8 bases. V dropped 3 bases and J dropped 2; count of bases not matched to a gene: 6. This CDR3 is 16 amino acids long. Looked up from germline, CDR1 is MNHNS and CDR2 is SASEGT. The DNA for the CDR3 is TGTGCCAGCAGTGAGACAGGGGATTGGGGCAATCAGCCCCAGCATTTT. It yields the protein CASSETGDWGNQPQHF.

This clone was counted a single time. J is TRBJ2-4 and V is TRBV6-6; 9 positions match TRBD1. CDR3 length equals 14 residues. Unmatched junction bases numbered 5, after V lost 4 bases and J lost 7 bases. In germline, CDR1 is MNHNY, CDR2 SVGAGI (reference sequence). The CDR3, as DNA: TGTGCCAGCAGTTCCGGACAGGGGCGGAACATTCAGTACTTC. Its translation is CASSSGQGRNIQYF.

The chain is built from TRBV9 and TRBJ1-2; 8 bases are a match to TRBD1. From germline, CDR1 is SGDLS and CDR2 YYNGEE. Trimming took 0 bases from V and 4 from J; bases not matched to a gene: 2. The CDR3 is 14 amino acids. The CDR3 reads CASSVAGGAYGYTF. The CDR3 bases are TGTGCCAGCAGCGTAGCAGGGGGCGCCTATGGCTACACCTTC. Using reference TRBV9 and TRBJ1-2 for the parts outside the CDR3, the full variable domain is DSGVTQTPKHLITATGQRVTLRCSPRSGDLSVYWYQQSLDQGLQFLIQYYNGEERAKGNILERFSAQQFPDLHSELNLSSLELGDSALYFCASSVAGGAYGYTFGSGTRLTVV.

The chain uses TRBV18 and TRBJ2-5; D remains ambiguous. Trimming took 0 bases from V and 2 from J, leaving 7 bases between them. CDR1 is KGHSH, CDR2 LQKENI, per germline. This CDR3 is 14 amino acids long. CDR3 sequence (DNA): TGTGCCAGCTCACCACCAGGCAGACAAGAGACCCAGTACTTC. The encoded protein is CASSPPGRQETQYF. Variable domain in full (rest from reference TRBV18 and TRBJ2-5): NAGVMQNPRHLVRRRGQEARLRCSPMKGHSHVYWYRQLPEEGLKFMVYLQKENIIDESGMPKERFSAEFPKEGPSILRIQQVVRGDSAAYFCASSPPGRQETQYFGPGTRLLVL.